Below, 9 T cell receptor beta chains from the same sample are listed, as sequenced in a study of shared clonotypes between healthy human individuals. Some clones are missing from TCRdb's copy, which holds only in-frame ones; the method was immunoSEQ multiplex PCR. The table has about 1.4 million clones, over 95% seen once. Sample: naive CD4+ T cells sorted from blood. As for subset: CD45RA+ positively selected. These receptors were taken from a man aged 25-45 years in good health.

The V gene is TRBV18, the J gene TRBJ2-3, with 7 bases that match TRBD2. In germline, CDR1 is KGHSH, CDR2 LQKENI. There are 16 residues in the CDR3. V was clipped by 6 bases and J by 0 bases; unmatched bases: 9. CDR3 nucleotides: TGTGCCAGCTCCCGGGAGGCAGGGACTAGCACAGATACGCAGTATTTT. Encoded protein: CASSREAGTSTDTQYF. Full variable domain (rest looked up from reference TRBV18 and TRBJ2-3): NAGVMQNPRHLVRRRGQEARLRCSPMKGHSHVYWYRQLPEEGLKFMVYLQKENIIDESGMPKERFSAEFPKEGPSILRIQQVVRGDSAAYFCASSREAGTSTDTQYFGPGTRLTVL.

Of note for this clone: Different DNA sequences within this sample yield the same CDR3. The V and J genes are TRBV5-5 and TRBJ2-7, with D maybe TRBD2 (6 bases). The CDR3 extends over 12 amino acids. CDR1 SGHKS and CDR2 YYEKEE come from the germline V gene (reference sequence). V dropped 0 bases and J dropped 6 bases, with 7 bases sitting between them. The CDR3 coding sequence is TGTGCCAGCAGCTTGGCCGGGGGCGAGCAGTACTTC. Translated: CASSLAGGEQYF.

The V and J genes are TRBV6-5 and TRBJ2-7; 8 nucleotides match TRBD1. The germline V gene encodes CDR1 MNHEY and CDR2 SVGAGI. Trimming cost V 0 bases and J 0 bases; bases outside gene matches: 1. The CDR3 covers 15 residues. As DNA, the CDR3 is TGTGCCAGCAGTTACTCGGGACAGGTCTCCTACGAGCAGTACTTC. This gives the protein CASSYSGQVSYEQYF.

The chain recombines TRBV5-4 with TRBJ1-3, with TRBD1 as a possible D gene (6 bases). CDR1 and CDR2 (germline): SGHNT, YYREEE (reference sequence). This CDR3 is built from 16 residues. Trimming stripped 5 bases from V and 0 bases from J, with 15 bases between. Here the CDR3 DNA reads TGTGCCAGCAGTTCTGGTCAGGGGCGCTCTGGAAACACCATATATTTT. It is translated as CASSSGQGRSGNTIYF.

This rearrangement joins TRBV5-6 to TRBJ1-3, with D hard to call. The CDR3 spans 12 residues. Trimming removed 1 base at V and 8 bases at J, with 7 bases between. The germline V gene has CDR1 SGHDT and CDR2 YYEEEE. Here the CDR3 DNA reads TGTGCCAGCAGCTTGAAGGGTCACACCATATATTTT. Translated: CASSLKGHTIYF.

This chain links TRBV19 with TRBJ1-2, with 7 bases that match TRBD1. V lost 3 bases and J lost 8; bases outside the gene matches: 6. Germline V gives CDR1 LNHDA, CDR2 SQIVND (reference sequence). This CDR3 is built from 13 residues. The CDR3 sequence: CASSIRDSRGYTF. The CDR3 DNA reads TGTGCCAGTAGTATCAGGGACAGCAGAGGCTACACCTTC.

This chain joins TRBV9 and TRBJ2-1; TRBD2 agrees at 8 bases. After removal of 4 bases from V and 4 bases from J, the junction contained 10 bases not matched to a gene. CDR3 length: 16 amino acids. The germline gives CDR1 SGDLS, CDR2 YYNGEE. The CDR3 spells CASSPRAGATYNEQFF. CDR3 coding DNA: TGTGCCAGCAGCCCTCGAGCGGGGGCAACATACAATGAGCAGTTCTTC.

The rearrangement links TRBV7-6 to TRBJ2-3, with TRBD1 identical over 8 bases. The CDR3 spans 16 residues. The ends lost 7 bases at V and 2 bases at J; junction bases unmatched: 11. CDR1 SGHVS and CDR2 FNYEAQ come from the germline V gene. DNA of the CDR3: TGTGCCAGCACCCAGGGGGCCGGATCCTACACAGATACGCAGTATTTT. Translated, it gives CASTQGAGSYTDTQYF.

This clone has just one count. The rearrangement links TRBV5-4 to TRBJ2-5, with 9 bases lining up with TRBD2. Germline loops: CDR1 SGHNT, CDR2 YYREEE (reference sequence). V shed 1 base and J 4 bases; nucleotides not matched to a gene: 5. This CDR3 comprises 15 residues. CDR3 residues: CASSLRLAERETQYF. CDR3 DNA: TGTGCCAGCAGCTTGCGACTAGCGGAGCGAGAGACCCAGTACTTC.